One sample yielded the 10 T cell receptor beta chains listed below, sequenced in a study of T cell responses to AZD1222 COVID-19 vaccine. Repertoires were generated with immunoSEQ multiplex PCR, while TCRdb's copy carries only in-frame clones and drops some. Of roughly 130,000 clones listed, 75% to 90% are singletons. The sequencing here drew on peripheral blood, taken on day 0 of AZD1222 vaccination. The receptors here all came from an adult in good health.

This clone was counted only a few times. The J gene is TRBJ1-1, the V gene TRBV6-2 or TRBV6-3; possible D gene TRBD1, 5 bases. Germline CDR1 is MNHEY and CDR2 is SVGEGT. The V and J ends lost 0 bases and 4 bases respectively, with 15 bases between them. The CDR3 runs to 16 residues. CDR3 coding DNA: TGTGCCAGCAGTTACTCGGGACGCGGGAAGGGCACTGAAGCTTTCTTT. It specifies CASSYSGRGKGTEAFF.

The rearrangement joins TRBV28 to TRBJ1-2, with D hard to call. The CDR3 runs 12 residues. Germline V gene data show CDR1 as MDHEN and CDR2 as SYDVKM. V lost 8 bases to trimming and J lost 4 bases, with 11 bases between them. CDR3 loop: CASYNWGYGYTF. The CDR3 DNA is TGTGCCAGCTACAACTGGGGCTATGGCTACACCTTC.

The chain employs TRBV3-1 (or the pseudogene TRBV3-2) and TRBJ2-7; D gene unclear. Deletions cut 0 bases from V and 1 base from J, with 13 bases between. In germline, CDR1 is LGHDT, CDR2 YNNKEL (reference sequence). This CDR3 is built from 16 residues. The CDR3 bases are TGTGCCAGCAGCCAAGATAGGTCGCGGCTGTCCTACGAGCAGTACTTC. Its translation is CASSQDRSRLSYEQYF.

The genes are TRBV19 and TRBJ1-6; D is undetermined. This CDR3 is built from 13 residues. V was trimmed by 6 bases and J by 5 bases, leaving 8 bases between them. Germline CDR1 reads LNHDA; CDR2 reads SQIVND (reference sequence). The CDR3 nucleotides are TGTGCCAGTAGGGCAGGTCATAATTCACCCCTCCACTTT. Protein sequence: CASRAGHNSPLHF.

The V gene is TRBV19, the J gene TRBJ1-2, with 12 positions matching TRBD1. The CDR3 is 15 amino acids. The J segment lost 4 bases and the V segment lost 6 bases, leaving 6 bases of the junction unmatched. CDR1 and CDR2 (germline): LNHDA, SQIVND (reference sequence). CDR3 nucleotides: TGTGCCAGTAGCCGGGACAGGGGGCGCGGCTATGGCTACACCTTC. Translation gives CASSRDRGRGYGYTF.

The V gene is TRBV4-2, the J gene TRBJ2-7; TRBD2 matches 14 bases. V shed 3 bases, J shed 0 bases, and the junction held 7 bases outside the gene matches. Germline V gene lookup returns CDR1 LGHNA and CDR2 YNFKEQ. The CDR3 has 18 residues. As DNA, the CDR3 is TGTGCCAGCAGCCACTTCGGACTAGCGGGGGGCTCCTCCTACGAGCAGTACTTC. This gives the protein CASSHFGLAGGSSYEQYF.

The CDR3 sequence: CASSQQQGTEAFF. CDR3 DNA sequence: TGTGCCAGCAGCCAACAACAGGGAACTGAAGCTTTCTTT. This chain joins TRBV14 and TRBJ1-1; possibly TRBD1 for D (6 bases). The CDR3 contains 13 residues. Trimming pared 2 bases from V and 5 bases from J, leaving 9 bases between. Germline values: CDR1 SGHDN, CDR2 FVKESK.

The CDR3 protein is CASSPQGRSSSGNTIYF. The CDR3 nucleotides are TGTGCCAGCAGTCCACAGGGCAGGTCGAGCTCTGGAAACACCATATATTTT. V and J are TRBV6-2 or TRBV6-3 and TRBJ1-3, with D possibly matching TRBD1 (6 bases). V was pared by 5 bases and J by 0 bases, with 17 bases between. Per germline, CDR1 MNHEY and CDR2 SVGEGT. The CDR3 is made up of 17 amino acids.

The V and J genes are TRBV14 and TRBJ1-3; no definite D call. CDR1 is SGHDN, CDR2 FVKESK, per germline. This CDR3 is built from 15 residues. Trimming stripped 1 base from V and 2 bases from J, with 9 bases between. CDR3 protein: CASSQVSTAGNTIYF. In DNA, the CDR3 is TGTGCCAGCAGCCAAGTTTCTACAGCTGGAAACACCATATATTTT.

V and J are TRBV10-3 and TRBJ2-6, with 12 bases lining up with TRBD1. Germline CDR1 is ENHRY and CDR2 is SYGVKD. The CDR3 has 19 amino acids. The V gene end was trimmed by 0 bases and the J gene end by 4 bases; junction bases not matched to a gene: 7. The CDR3 is CAISESRDRGRSGANVLTF. For the CDR3, the DNA is TGTGCCATCAGTGAGTCCCGGGACAGGGGGCGCTCCGGGGCCAACGTCCTGACTTTC.